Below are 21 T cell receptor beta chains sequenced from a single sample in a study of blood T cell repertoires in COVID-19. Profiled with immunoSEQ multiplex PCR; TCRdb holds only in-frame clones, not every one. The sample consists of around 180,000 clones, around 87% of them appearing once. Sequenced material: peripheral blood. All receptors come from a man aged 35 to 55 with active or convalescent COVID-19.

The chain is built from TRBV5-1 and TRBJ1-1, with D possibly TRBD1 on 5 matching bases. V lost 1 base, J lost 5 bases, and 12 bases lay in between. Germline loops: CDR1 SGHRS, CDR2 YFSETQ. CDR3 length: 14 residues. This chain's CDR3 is CASSLSGGGTEAFF. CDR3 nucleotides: TGCGCCAGCAGCTTGAGCGGGGGAGGGACTGAAGCTTTCTTT.

The DNA of the CDR3 is TGCGCCAGCAGCCAAGATTGGGGGCGGGCAGACCTCGCGAACACCGGGGAGCTGTTTTTT. Residues: CASSQDWGRADLANTGELFF. V and J are TRBV4-3 and TRBJ2-2, with D possibly TRBD1 on 6 matching bases. This CDR3 has 20 residues. V was trimmed by 0 bases and J by 0 bases, leaving 20 bases between them. Looked up from germline, CDR1 is LGHNA and CDR2 is YSLEER.

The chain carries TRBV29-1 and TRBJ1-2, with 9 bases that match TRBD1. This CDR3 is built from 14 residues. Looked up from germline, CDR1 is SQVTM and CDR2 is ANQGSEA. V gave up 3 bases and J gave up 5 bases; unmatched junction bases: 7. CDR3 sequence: CSVDRDRDEYGYTF. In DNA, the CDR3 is TGCAGCGTTGACCGGGACAGGGACGAATATGGCTACACCTTC.

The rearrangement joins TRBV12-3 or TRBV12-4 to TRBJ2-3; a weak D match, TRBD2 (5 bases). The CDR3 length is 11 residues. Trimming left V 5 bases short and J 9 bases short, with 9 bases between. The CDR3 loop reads CASSRGSTQYF. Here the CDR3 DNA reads TGTGCCAGCAGTCGGGGATCGACGCAGTATTTT.

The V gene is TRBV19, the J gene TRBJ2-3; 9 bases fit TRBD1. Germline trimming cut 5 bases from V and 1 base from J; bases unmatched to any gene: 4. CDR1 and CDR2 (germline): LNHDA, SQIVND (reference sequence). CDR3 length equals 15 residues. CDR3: CASSPRTGGTDTQYF. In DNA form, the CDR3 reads TGTGCCAGTAGTCCCCGGACAGGGGGCACAGATACGCAGTATTTT.

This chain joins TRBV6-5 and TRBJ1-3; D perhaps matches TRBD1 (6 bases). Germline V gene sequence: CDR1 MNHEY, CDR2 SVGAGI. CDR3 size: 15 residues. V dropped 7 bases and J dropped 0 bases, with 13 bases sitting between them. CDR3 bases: TGTGCCAGCACATTGACAGGCGCCTCTGGAAACACCATATATTTT. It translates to CASTLTGASGNTIYF.

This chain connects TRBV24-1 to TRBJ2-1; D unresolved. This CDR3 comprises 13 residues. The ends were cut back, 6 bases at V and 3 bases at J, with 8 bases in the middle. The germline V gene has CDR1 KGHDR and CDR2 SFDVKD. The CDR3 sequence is CATSFSSYNEQFF. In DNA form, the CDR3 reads TGTGCCACCAGTTTTTCCAGCTACAATGAGCAGTTCTTC.

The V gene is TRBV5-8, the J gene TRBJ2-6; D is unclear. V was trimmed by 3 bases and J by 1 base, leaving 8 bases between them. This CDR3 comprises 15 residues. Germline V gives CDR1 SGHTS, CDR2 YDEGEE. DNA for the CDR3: TGTGCCAGCAGCTCCTATTGGTCTGGGGCCAACGTCCTGACTTTC. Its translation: CASSSYWSGANVLTF.

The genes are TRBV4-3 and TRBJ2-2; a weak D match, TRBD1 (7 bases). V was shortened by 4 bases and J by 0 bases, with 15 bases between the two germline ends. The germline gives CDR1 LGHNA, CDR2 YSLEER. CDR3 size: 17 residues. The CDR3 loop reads CASSRRRGLANTGELFF. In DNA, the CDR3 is TGCGCCAGCAGCCGTCGGAGGGGGCTCGCGAACACCGGGGAGCTGTTTTTT.

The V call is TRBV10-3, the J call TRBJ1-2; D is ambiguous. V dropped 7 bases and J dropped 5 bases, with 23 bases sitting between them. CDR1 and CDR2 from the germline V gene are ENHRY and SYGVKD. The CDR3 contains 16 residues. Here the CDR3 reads CAITEARAPTLYGYTF. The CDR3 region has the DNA TGTGCCATCACGGAAGCGAGGGCCCCTACCTTATATGGCTACACCTTC.

This CDR3 reads CASSTRQGWDTEAFF. CDR3 coding DNA: TGTGCCAGCAGCACCAGACAGGGGTGGGACACTGAAGCTTTCTTT. This chain joins TRBV5-4 and TRBJ1-1; 8 bases are shared with TRBD1. Germline CDR1 is SGHNT and CDR2 is YYREEE (reference sequence). V dropped 4 bases and J dropped 3; count of bases not matched to a gene: 8. The CDR3 sequence is 15 residues long. The entire variable domain, with the rest obtained from reference TRBV5-4 and TRBJ1-1, is as follows: ETGVTQSPTHLIKTRGQQVTLRCSSQSGHNTVSWYQQALGQGPQFIFQYYREEENGRGNFPPRFSGLQFPNYSSELNVNALELDDSALYLCASSTRQGWDTEAFFGQGTRLTVV.

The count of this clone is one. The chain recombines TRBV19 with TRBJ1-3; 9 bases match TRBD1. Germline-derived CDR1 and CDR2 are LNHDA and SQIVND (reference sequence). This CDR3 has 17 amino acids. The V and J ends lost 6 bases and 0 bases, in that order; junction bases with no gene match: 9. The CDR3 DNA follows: TGTGCCAGTAGAAAACACTCGACAGGGGGCTCTGGAAACACCATATATTTT. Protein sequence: CASRKHSTGGSGNTIYF. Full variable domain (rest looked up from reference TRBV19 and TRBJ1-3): DGGITQSPKYLFRKEGQNVTLSCEQNLNHDAMYWYRQDPGQGLRLIYYSQIVNDFQKGDIAEGYSVSREKKESFPLTVTSAQKNPTAFYLCASRKHSTGGSGNTIYFGEGSWLTVV.

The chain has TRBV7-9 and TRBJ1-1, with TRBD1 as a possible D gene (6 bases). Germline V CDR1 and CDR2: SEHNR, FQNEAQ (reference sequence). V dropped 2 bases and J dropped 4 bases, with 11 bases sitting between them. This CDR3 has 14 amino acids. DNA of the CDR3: TGTGCCAGCAGCTTAAGTACAGGGTCCACTGAAGCTTTCTTT. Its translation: CASSLSTGSTEAFF.

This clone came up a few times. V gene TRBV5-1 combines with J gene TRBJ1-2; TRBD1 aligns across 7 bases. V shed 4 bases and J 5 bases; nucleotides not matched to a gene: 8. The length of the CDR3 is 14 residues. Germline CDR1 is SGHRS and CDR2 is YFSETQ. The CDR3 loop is CASSLDQTGYGYTF. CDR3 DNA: TGCGCCAGCAGCCTTGACCAGACAGGGTATGGCTACACCTTC.

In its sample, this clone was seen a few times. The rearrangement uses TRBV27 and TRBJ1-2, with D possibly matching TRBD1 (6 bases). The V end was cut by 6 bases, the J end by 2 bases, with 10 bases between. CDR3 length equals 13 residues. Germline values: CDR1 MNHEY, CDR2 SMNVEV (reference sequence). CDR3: CASRNRVNYGYTF. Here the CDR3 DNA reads TGTGCCAGCAGGAACAGGGTAAACTATGGCTACACCTTC.

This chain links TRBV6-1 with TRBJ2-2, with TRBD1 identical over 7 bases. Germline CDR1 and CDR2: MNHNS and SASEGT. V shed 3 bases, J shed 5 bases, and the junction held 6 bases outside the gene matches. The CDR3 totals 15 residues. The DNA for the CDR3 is TGTGCCAGCAGTGAGCGACAGGGTAGGACCGGGGAGCTGTTTTTT. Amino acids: CASSERQGRTGELFF.

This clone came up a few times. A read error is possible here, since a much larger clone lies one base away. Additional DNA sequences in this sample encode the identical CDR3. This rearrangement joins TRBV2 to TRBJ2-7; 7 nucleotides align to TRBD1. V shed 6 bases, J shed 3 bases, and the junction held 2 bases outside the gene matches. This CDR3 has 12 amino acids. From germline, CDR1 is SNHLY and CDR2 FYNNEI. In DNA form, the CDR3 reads TGTGCCAGCAGCGGGGACAGCTACGAGCAGTACTTC. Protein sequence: CASSGDSYEQYF. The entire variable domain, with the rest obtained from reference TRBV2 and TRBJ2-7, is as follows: EPEVTQTPSHQVTQMGQEVILRCVPISNHLYFYWYRQILGQKVEFLVSFYNNEISEKSEIFDDQFSVERPDGSNFTLKIRSTKLEDSAMYFCASSGDSYEQYFGPGTRLTVT.

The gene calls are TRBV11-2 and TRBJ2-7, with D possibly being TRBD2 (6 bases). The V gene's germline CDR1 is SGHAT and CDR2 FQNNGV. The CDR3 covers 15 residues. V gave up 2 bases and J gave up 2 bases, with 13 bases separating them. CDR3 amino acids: CASSLSARGTYEQYF. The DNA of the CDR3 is TGTGCCAGCAGCTTAAGTGCGCGGGGAACCTACGAGCAGTACTTC.

The chain's CDR3 is CASSLERTSVHSYEQYF. Written as DNA, the CDR3 is TGTGCCAGCAGCTTAGAACGGACTAGCGTGCACTCCTACGAGCAGTACTTC. The chain links TRBV7-8 to TRBJ2-7; 9 bases align to TRBD2. With 1 base clipped from V and 0 bases from J, the junction kept 7 bases outside the gene matches. Germline V gives CDR1 SGHVS, CDR2 FQNEAQ. CDR3 size: 17 residues.

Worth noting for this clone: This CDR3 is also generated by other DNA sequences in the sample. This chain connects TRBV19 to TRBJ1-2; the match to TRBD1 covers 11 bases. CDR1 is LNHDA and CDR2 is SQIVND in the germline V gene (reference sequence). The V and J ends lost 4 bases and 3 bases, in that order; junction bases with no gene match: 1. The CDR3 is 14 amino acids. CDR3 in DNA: TGTGCCAGTAGTAGGGACAGGGGGGACTATGGCTACACCTTC. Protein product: CASSRDRGDYGYTF. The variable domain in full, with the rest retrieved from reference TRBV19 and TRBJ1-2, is DGGITQSPKYLFRKEGQNVTLSCEQNLNHDAMYWYRQDPGQGLRLIYYSQIVNDFQKGDIAEGYSVSREKKESFPLTVTSAQKNPTAFYLCASSRDRGDYGYTFGSGTRLTVV.

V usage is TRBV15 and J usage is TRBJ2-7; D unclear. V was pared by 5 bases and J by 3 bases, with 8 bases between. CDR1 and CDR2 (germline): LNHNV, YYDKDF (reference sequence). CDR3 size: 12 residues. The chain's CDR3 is CATSLDNYEQYF. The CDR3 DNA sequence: TGTGCCACCAGCTTAGACAACTACGAGCAGTACTTC.